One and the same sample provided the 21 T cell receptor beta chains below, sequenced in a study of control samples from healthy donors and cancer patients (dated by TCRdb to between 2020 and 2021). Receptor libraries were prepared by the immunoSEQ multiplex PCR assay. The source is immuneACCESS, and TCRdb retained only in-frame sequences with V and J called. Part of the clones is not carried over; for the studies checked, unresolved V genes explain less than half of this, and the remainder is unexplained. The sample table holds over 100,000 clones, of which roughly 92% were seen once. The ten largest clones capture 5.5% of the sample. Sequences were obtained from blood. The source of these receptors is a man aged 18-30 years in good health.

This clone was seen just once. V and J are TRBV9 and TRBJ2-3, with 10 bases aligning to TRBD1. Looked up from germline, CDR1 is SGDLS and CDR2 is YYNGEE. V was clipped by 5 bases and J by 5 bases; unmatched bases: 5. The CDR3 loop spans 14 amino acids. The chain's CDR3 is CASRKTGGKDTQYF. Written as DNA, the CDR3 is TGTGCCAGCAGGAAGACAGGGGGCAAAGATACGCAGTATTTT.

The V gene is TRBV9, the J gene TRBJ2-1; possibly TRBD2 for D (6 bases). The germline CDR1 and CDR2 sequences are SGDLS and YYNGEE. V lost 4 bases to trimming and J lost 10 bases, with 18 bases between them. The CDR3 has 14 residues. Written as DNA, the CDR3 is TGTGCCAGCAGCCCAGGGACTGGATGGAGGGAGCAGTTCTTC. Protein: CASSPGTGWREQFF.

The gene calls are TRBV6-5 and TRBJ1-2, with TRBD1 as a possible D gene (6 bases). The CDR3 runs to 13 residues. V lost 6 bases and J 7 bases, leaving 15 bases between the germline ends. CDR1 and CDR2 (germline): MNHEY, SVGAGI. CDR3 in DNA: TGTGCCAGCAGACCTAACATGGGGGCTGGCTACACCTTC. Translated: CASRPNMGAGYTF.

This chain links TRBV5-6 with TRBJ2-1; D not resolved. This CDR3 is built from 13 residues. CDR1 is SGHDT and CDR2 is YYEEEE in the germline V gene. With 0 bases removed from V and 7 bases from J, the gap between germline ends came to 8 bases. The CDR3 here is CASSLALNNEQFF. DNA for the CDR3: TGTGCCAGCAGCTTGGCCTTGAATAATGAGCAGTTCTTC.

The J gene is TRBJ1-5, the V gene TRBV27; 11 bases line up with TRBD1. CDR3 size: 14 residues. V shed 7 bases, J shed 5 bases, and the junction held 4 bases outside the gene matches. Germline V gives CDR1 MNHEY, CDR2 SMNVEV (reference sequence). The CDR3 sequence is CASKGQGGYQPQHF. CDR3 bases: TGTGCCAGCAAGGGACAGGGGGGCTATCAGCCCCAGCATTTT.

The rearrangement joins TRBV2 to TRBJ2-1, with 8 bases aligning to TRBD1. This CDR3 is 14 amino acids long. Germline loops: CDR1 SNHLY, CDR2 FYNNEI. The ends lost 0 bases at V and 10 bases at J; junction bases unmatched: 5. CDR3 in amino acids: CASSEADRAWEQFF. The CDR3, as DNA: TGTGCCAGCAGTGAAGCGGACAGGGCGTGGGAGCAGTTCTTC.

CDR3 in amino acids: CASSYSNWGGNQPQHF. CDR3 in DNA: TGTGCCAGCAGTTACTCTAATTGGGGTGGCAATCAGCCCCAGCATTTT. The rearrangement links TRBV6-2 or TRBV6-3 to TRBJ1-5, with D uncertain. Trimming removed 0 bases at V and 2 bases at J, with 11 bases between. The CDR3 runs 16 residues. The germline V gene has CDR1 MNHEY and CDR2 SVGEGT.

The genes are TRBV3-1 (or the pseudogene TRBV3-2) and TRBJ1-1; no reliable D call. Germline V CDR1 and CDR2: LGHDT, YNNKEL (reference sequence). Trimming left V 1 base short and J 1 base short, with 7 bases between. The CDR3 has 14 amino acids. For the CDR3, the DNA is TGTGCCAGCAGCCAAGGGTGGGGGAACACTGAAGCTTTCTTT. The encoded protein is CASSQGWGNTEAFF.

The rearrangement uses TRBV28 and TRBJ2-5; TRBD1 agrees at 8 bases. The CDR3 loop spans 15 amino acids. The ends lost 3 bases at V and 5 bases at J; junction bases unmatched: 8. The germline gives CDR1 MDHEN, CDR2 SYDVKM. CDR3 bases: TGTGCCAGCAGTTTTTTTCAGGGGGCTAGGGAGACCCAGTACTTC. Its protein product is CASSFFQGARETQYF.

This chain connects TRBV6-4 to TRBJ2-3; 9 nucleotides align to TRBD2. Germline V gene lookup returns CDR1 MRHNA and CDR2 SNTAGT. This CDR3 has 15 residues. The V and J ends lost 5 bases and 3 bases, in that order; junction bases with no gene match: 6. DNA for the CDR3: TGTGCCAGCAGTTATAGCGGGGGAGAAACAGATACGCAGTATTTT. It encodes CASSYSGGETDTQYF.

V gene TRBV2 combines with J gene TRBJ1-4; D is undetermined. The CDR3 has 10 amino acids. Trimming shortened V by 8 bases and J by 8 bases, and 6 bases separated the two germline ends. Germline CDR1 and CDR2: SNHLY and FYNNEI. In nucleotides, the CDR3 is TGTGCCAGCGTAGGGGAAAAACTGTTTTTT. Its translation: CASVGEKLFF.

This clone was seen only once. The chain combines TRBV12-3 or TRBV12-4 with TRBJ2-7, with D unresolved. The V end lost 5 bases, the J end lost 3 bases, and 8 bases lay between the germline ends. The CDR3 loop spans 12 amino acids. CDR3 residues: CASSPNSYEQYF. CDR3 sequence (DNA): TGTGCCAGCAGTCCAAACAGCTACGAGCAGTACTTC.

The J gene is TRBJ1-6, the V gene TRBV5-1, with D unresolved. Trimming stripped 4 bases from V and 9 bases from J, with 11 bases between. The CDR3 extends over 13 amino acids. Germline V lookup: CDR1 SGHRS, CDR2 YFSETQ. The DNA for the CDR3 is TGCGCCAGCAGCGCAGACTGGGGTTCACCCCTCCACTTT. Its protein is CASSADWGSPLHF.

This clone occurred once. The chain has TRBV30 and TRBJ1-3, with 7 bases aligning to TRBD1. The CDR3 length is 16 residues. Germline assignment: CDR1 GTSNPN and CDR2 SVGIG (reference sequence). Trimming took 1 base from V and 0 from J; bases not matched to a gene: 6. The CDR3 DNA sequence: TGTGCCTGGAGTGCACGACAGGGTCTCTCTGGAAACACCATATATTTT. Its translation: CAWSARQGLSGNTIYF.

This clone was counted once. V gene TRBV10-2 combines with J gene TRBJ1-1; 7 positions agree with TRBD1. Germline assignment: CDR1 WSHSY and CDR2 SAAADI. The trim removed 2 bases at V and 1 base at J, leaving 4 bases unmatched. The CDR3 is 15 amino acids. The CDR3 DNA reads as TGCGCCAGCAGTGAGAGGGGGCGCTGGAACACTGAAGCTTTCTTT. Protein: CASSERGRWNTEAFF.

The CDR3 coding sequence is TGCGCCAGCAGCTCGGACAGGGTTATCTCTGGAAACACCATATATTTT. Translated: CASSSDRVISGNTIYF. The chain links TRBV5-1 to TRBJ1-3; 8 bases line up with TRBD1. From germline, CDR1 is SGHRS and CDR2 YFSETQ. CDR3 length: 16 residues. V was clipped by 3 bases and J by 0 bases; unmatched bases: 5.

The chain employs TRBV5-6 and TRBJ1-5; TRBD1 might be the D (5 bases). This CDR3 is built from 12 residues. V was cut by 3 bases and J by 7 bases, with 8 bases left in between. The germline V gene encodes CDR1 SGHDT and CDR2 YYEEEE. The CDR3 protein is CASSWGGQPQHF. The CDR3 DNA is TGTGCCAGCAGCTGGGGGGGGCAGCCCCAGCATTTT. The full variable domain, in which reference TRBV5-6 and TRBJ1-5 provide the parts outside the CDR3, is DAGVTQSPTHLIKTRGQQVTLRCSPKSGHDTVSWYQQALGQGPQFIFQYYEEEERQRGNFPDRFSGHQFPNYSSELNVNALLLGDSALYLCASSWGGQPQHFGDGTRLSIL.

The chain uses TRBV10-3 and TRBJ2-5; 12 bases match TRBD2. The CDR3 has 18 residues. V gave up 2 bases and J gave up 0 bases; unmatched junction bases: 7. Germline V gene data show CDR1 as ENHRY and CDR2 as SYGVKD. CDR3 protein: CAISERQTSGGYQETQYF. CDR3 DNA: TGTGCCATCAGTGAGCGCCAAACTAGCGGGGGGTACCAAGAGACCCAGTACTTC.

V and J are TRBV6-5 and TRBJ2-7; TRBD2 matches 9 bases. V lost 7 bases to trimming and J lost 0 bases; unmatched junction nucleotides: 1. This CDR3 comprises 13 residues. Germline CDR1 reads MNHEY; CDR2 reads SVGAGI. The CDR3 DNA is TGTGCCAGCAATAGCGGGGGCTCCTACGAGCAGTACTTC. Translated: CASNSGGSYEQYF.

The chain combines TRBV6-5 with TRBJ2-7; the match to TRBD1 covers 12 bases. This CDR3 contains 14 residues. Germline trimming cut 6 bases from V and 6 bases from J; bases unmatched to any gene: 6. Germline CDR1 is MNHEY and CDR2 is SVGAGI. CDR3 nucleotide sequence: TGTGCCAGCAGCCGCGGGACAGGGGGCGGCGAGCAGTACTTC. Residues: CASSRGTGGGEQYF.

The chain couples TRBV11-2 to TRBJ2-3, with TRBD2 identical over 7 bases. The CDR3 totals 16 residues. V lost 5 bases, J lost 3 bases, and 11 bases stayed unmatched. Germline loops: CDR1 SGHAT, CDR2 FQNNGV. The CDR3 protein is CASSPFPLAETDTQYF. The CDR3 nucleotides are TGTGCCAGCAGCCCCTTCCCCCTAGCGGAGACAGATACGCAGTATTTT.